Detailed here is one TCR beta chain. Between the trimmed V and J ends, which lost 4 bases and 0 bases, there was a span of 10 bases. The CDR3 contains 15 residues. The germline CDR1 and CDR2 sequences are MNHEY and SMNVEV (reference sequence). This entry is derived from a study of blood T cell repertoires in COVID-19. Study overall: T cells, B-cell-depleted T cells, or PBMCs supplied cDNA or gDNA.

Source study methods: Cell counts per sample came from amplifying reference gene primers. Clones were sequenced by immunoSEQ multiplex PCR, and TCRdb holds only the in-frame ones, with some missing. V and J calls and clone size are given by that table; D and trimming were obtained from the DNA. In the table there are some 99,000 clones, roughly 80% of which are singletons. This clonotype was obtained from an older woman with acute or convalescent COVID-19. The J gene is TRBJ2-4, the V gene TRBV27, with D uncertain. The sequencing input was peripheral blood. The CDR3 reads CASSSLLIAKNIQYF. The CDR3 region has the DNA TGTGCCAGCAGTTCTCTCCTTATAGCCAAAAACATTCAGTACTTC.